The clone carrying this T cell receptor (beta chain) showed up many times. Its antigen remains unidentified. This sample was included in a study of T cells in Graves' hyperthyroidism and ophthalmopathy. Ophthalmopathy patients all had a Clinical Activity Score of at least 3, a NOSPECS grade of at least 4 and disease under 3 months old. PBMCs came from 9 to 10 ml fresh peripheral blood. Findings and limits, study-wide: Median prediction lead before ophthalmopathy onset was around 6.9 months with the model.

Germline assignment: CDR1 SGHRS and CDR2 YFSETQ. The V gene lost 0 bases and the J gene lost 3 bases, with 13 bases spanning the gap. CDR3 size: 16 residues. RNA transcripts gave rise to amplified TCR beta CDR3 regions. The HTBI primer set was used in a first-round RT-PCR of the TCR CDR3. From the multiplex PCR reads, TCRdb called clonotypes with MiXCR, one entry per CDR3 protein. The sample comprises 400,000 or so distinct CDR3 sequences, more than 12% of which are singletons, and about 19% rests with the top ten. The chain recombines TRBV5-1 with TRBJ2-1; maybe TRBD2 (5 bases). The clonotype comes from a woman aged 25 to 45 with Graves' ophthalmopathy. The sequenced sample consisted of blood. As DNA, the CDR3 is TGCGCCAGCAGCTTGGCCCCAGCGGCCGGCTACAATGAGCAGTTCTTC. Its protein product is CASSLAPAAGYNEQFF.